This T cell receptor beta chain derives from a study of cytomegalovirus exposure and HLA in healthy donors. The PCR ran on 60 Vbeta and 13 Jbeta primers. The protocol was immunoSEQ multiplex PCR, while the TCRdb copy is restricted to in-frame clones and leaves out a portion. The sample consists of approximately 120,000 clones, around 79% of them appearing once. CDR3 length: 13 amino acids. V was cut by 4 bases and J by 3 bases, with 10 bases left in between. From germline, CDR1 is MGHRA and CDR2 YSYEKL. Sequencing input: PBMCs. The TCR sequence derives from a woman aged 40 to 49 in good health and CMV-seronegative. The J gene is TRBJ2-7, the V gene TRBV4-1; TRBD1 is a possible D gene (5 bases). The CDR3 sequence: CASSRYQGYEQYF. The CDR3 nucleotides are TGCGCCAGCAGCCGCTATCAGGGCTACGAGCAGTACTTC.